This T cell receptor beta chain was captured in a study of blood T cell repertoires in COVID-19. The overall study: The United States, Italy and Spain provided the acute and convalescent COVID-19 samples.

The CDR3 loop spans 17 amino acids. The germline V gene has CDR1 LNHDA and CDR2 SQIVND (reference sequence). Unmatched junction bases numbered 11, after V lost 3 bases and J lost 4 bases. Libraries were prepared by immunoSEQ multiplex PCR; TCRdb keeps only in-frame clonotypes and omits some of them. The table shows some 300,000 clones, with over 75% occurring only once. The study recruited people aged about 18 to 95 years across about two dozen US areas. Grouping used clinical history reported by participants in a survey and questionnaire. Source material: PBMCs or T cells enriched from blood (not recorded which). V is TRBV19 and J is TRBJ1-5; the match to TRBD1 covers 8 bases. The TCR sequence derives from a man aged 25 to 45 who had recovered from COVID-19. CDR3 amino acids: CASSMRDRGRGNQPQHF. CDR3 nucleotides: TGTGCCAGTAGTATGAGAGACAGGGGCCGTGGAAATCAGCCCCAGCATTTT.